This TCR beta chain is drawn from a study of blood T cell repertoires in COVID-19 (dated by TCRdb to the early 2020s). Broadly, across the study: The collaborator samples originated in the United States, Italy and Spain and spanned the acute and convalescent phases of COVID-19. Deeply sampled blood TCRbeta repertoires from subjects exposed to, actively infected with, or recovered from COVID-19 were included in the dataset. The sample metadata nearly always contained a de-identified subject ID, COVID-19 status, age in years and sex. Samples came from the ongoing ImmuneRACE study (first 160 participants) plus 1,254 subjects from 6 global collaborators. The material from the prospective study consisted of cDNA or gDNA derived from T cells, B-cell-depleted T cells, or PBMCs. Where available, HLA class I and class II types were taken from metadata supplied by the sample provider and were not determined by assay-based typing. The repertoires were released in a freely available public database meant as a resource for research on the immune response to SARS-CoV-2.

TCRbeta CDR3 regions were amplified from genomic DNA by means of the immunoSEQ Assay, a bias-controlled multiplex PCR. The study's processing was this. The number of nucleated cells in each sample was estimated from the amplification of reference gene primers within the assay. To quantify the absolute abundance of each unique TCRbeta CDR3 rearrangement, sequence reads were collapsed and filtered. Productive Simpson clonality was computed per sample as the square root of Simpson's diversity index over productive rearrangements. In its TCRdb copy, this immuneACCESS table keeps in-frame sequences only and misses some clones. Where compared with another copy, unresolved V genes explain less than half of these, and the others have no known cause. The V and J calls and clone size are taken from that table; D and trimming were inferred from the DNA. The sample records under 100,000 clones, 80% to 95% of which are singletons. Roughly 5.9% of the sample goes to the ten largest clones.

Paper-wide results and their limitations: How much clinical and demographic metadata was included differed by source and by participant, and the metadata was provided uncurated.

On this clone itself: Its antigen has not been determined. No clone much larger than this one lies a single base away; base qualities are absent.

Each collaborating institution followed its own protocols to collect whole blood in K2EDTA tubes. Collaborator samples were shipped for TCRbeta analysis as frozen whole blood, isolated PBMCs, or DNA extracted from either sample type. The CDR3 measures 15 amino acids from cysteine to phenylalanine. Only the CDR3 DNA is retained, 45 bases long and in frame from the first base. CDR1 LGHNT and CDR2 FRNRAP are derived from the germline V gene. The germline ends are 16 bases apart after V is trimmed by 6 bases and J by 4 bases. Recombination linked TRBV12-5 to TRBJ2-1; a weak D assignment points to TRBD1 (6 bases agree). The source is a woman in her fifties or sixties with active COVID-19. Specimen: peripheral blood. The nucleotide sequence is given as TGTGCTAGTGGACCTCAACAGGGAAGGTACAATGAGCAGTTCTTC. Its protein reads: CASGPQQGRYNEQFF.